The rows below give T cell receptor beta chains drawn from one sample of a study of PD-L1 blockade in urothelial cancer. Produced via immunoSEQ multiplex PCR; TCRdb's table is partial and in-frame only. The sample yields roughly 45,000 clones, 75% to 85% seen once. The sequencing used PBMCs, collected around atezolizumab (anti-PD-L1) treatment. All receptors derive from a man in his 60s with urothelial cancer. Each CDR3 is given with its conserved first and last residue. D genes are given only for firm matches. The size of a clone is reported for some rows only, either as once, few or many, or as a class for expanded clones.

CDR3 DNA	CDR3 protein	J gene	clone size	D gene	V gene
TGCGCCAGCACCCTTGGGACAGGGGGCCCTTACGAGCAGTACTTC	CASTLGTGGPYEQYF	TRBJ2-7	NA	TRBD1	TRBV5-1
TGTGCCACCAGCAGCTGGGACAGCACCCAAGAGACCCAGTACTTC	CATSSWDSTQETQYF	TRBJ2-5	NA	TRBD1	TRBV15
TGTGCCATCAGGTGGGACAGAAGCGCGAACACCGGGGAGCTGTTTTTT	CAIRWDRSANTGELFF	TRBJ2-2	NA	TRBD1	TRBV10-3
TGTGCCAGCAGCTTGGCACGGGGAGGCACAGATACGCAGTATTTT	CASSLARGGTDTQYF	TRBJ2-3	NA	NA	TRBV5-4
TGTGCCAGCAGTGTTGAGATTCATAACTCCTACGAGCAGTACTTC	CASSVEIHNSYEQYF	TRBJ2-7	NA	NA	TRBV6-1
TGTGCCAGCAGCATAATCCCGACAGGCCAGACGGCTGGGGCCAACGTCCTGACTTTC	CASSIIPTGQTAGANVLTF	TRBJ2-6	once	NA	TRBV5-5
TGCGCCAGCAGCTTGGTAAGGGGGTATGGTGAAGCTTTCTTT	CASSLVRGYGEAFF	TRBJ1-1	NA	NA	TRBV5-1
TGTGCCAGCACCCCCGGGGGGTTCCACGAGCAGTACTTC	CASTPGGFHEQYF	TRBJ2-7	NA	TRBD2	TRBV28
TGTGCCAGCAGTACGGGACAGGGGGTTAGTTATGAGCAGTTCTTC	CASSTGQGVSYEQFF	TRBJ2-1	NA	TRBD1	TRBV28
TGTGCCAGCAGCTTAGAAGGGGCTAGGAATTCACCCCTCCACTTT	CASSLEGARNSPLHF	TRBJ1-6	NA	NA	TRBV7-9
TGTGCCAGTAGTACCCCCAGGGTGGGGGGCTACACCTTC	CASSTPRVGGYTF	TRBJ1-2	NA	NA	TRBV19
TGTGCCTGGAGTCTCGTTTCCTACGAGCAGTACTTC	CAWSLVSYEQYF	TRBJ2-7	few	NA	TRBV30